These T cell receptor beta chains were read from a single sample in a study of cytomegalovirus exposure and HLA in healthy donors. TCRdb's copy holds only in-frame clones and misses some; the assay was immunoSEQ multiplex PCR. Of roughly 220,000 clones in the sample, roughly 68% are singletons; the top ten hold 2.6%. Specimen: PBMCs. The receptors here all came from a middle-aged man in good health and CMV-seropositive. Both conserved end residues are part of each CDR3. The order of the fields is V gene, D gene, J gene, clone size, CDR3 protein, CDR3 DNA. The D gene is left open where the match is weak. For some rows the clone size is stated as once, few or many, or as a class when expanded; others skip it.

V gene: TRBV7-2; D gene: .; J gene: TRBJ2-3; clone size: .; CDR3 protein: CASSLAARSTDTQYF; CDR3 DNA: TGTGCCAGCAGCTTAGCGGCTAGGAGCACAGATACGCAGTATTTT
V gene: TRBV6-5; D gene: TRBD1; J gene: TRBJ2-3; clone size: few; CDR3 protein: CASNEGDSSDTQYF; CDR3 DNA: TGTGCCAGCAACGAAGGGGACAGCTCAGATACGCAGTATTTT
V gene: TRBV4-1; D gene: .; J gene: TRBJ2-7; clone size: .; CDR3 protein: CASSQPTSRQYEQYF; CDR3 DNA: TGCGCCAGCAGCCAGCCCACGTCCCGTCAGTACGAGCAGTACTTC
V gene: TRBV4-2; D gene: .; J gene: TRBJ2-2; clone size: .; CDR3 protein: CASSRLDGRGSNTGELFF; CDR3 DNA: TGTGCCAGCAGCCGCTTGGACGGCAGGGGCTCGAACACCGGGGAGCTGTTTTTT
V gene: TRBV7-2; D gene: .; J gene: TRBJ1-1; clone size: .; CDR3 protein: CASSLGENTEAFF; CDR3 DNA: TGTGCCAGCAGCTTAGGAGAGAACACTGAAGCTTTCTTT
V gene: TRBV4-3; D gene: .; J gene: TRBJ2-5; clone size: .; CDR3 protein: CASSQERALETQYF; CDR3 DNA: TGCGCCAGCAGCCAAGAGAGGGCTCTAGAGACCCAGTACTTC
V gene: TRBV13; D gene: .; J gene: TRBJ1-4; clone size: .; CDR3 protein: CASSSTVTNEKLFF; CDR3 DNA: TGTGCCAGCAGCTCGACAGTAACTAATGAAAAACTGTTTTTT
V gene: TRBV4-1; D gene: TRBD1; J gene: TRBJ2-5; clone size: .; CDR3 protein: CASSPSGGTGEQETQYF; CDR3 DNA: TGCGCCAGCAGCCCGTCGGGTGGGACAGGAGAGCAAGAGACCCAGTACTTC
V gene: TRBV6-4; D gene: TRBD1; J gene: TRBJ1-2; clone size: .; CDR3 protein: CASSPGGQPYGYTF; CDR3 DNA: TGTGCCAGCAGTCCAGGGGGACAGCCCTATGGCTACACCTTC
V gene: TRBV5-4; D gene: TRBD1; J gene: TRBJ1-2; clone size: .; CDR3 protein: CASSLTGVSFGYTF; CDR3 DNA: TGTGCCAGCAGTTTGACAGGGGTCTCCTTTGGCTACACCTTC
V gene: TRBV29-1; D gene: .; J gene: TRBJ1-1; clone size: .; CDR3 protein: CSVEREGRTEAFF; CDR3 DNA: TGCAGCGTTGAGAGGGAGGGACGCACTGAAGCTTTCTTT
V gene: TRBV19; D gene: .; J gene: TRBJ1-1; clone size: .; CDR3 protein: CASRAQAGVTFF; CDR3 DNA: TGTGCCAGTAGGGCCCAGGCCGGCGTTACTTTCTTT
V gene: TRBV10-3; D gene: TRBD1; J gene: TRBJ1-3; clone size: .; CDR3 protein: CAISATGGTGNTIYF; CDR3 DNA: TGTGCCATCAGTGCTACAGGGGGCACTGGAAACACCATATATTTT
V gene: TRBV2; D gene: .; J gene: TRBJ1-2; clone size: .; CDR3 protein: CASTREGDYGYTF; CDR3 DNA: TGTGCCAGCACGCGGGAAGGGGACTATGGCTACACCTTC
V gene: TRBV7-2; D gene: TRBD1; J gene: TRBJ2-1; clone size: .; CDR3 protein: CASSGTGSYNEQFF; CDR3 DNA: TGTGCCAGCAGCGGGACAGGTTCCTACAATGAGCAGTTCTTC
V gene: TRBV6-1; D gene: .; J gene: TRBJ1-1; clone size: once; CDR3 protein: CASGRGNTEAFF; CDR3 DNA: TGTGCCAGCGGTAGGGGGAACACTGAAGCTTTTTTT
V gene: TRBV18; D gene: .; J gene: TRBJ2-7; clone size: .; CDR3 protein: CASSPGASSYEQYF; CDR3 DNA: TGTGCCAGCTCACCAGGGGCTAGCTCCTACGAGCAGTACTTC
V gene: TRBV19; D gene: .; J gene: TRBJ1-3; clone size: .; CDR3 protein: CASSPMVVTSSGNTIYF; CDR3 DNA: TGTGCCAGTAGCCCGATGGTTGTCACGAGCTCTGGAAACACCATATATTTT
V gene: TRBV4-2; D gene: TRBD1; J gene: TRBJ1-2; clone size: .; CDR3 protein: CASSETGTGLLNYGYTF; CDR3 DNA: TGTGCCAGCAGTGAGACCGGGACAGGGCTCCTGAACTATGGCTACACCTTC
V gene: TRBV7-8; D gene: .; J gene: TRBJ2-1; clone size: few; CDR3 protein: CASSLVWAGGNEQFF; CDR3 DNA: TGTGCCAGCAGCTTAGTCTGGGCTGGAGGGAATGAGCAGTTCTTC
V gene: TRBV5-1; D gene: .; J gene: TRBJ1-5; clone size: .; CDR3 protein: CASSFLGGLAQPQHF; CDR3 DNA: TGCGCCAGCAGCTTTCTGGGAGGGTTGGCTCAGCCCCAGCATTTT
V gene: TRBV28; D gene: .; J gene: TRBJ1-1; clone size: .; CDR3 protein: CASSLPNPGNTEAFF; CDR3 DNA: TGTGCCAGCAGTTTGCCTAACCCAGGAAACACTGAAGCTTTCTTT
V gene: TRBV15; D gene: TRBD1; J gene: TRBJ1-1; clone size: .; CDR3 protein: CATREGALRTEAFF; CDR3 DNA: TGTGCCACCAGAGAGGGGGCACTTAGGACTGAAGCTTTCTTT
V gene: TRBV6-1; D gene: TRBD1; J gene: TRBJ1-2; clone size: .; CDR3 protein: CASSVRQGVGYGYTF; CDR3 DNA: TGTGCCAGCAGTGTAAGACAGGGGGTTGGCTATGGCTACACCTTC